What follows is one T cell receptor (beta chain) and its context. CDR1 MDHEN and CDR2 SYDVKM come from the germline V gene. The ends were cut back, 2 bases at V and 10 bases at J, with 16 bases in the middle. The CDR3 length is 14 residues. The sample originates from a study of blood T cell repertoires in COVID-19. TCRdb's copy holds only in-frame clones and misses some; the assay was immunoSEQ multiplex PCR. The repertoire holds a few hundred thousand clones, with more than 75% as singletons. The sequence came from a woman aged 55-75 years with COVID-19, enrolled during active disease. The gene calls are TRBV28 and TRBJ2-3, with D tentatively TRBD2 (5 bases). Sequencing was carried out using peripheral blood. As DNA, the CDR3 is TGTGCCAGCAGTTTAGTATCGGAGGAATCGGCGCAGTATTTT. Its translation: CASSLVSEESAQYF. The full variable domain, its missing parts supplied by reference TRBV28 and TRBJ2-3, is DVKVTQSSRYLVKRTGEKVFLECVQDMDHENMFWYRQDPGLGLRLIYFSYDVKMKEKGDIPEGYSVSREKKERFSLILESASTNQTSMYLCASSLVSEESAQYFGPGTRLTVL.